One sample yielded the 11 T cell receptor beta chains listed below, sequenced in a study of regulatory T cells in long-lasting Graves disease. Arm-PCR of CDR3 regions and iRepertoire HTBI primers were the basis on which TCR beta libraries were built. TCRdb recomputed calls from the multiplex PCR reads with MiXCR, one row per CDR3 protein. The sample has some 370,000 distinct CDR3 sequences; approximately 10% are singletons. Time point in this sample: newly diagnosed GD, antithyroid drugs for less than 3 months. PBMC RNA served as the TCR library source. The sample was also reused in another study, on T cells in Graves' hyperthyroidism and ophthalmopathy.

The sequenced sample was peripheral blood mononuclear cells (PBMCs), obtained at new diagnosis, from a patient treated with antithyroid drugs. All receptors derive from a woman in her late teens or twenties with Graves disease.

This clonotype was observed at least ten times. The chain uses TRBV12-3 or TRBV12-4 and TRBJ1-3; maybe TRBD1 (5 bases). The CDR3 runs 13 residues. Trimming left V 7 bases short and J 9 bases short, with 16 bases between. The CDR3 DNA is TGTGCCAGCACCCTTTGGGAGGGGAGCACCATATATTTT. This codes for CASTLWEGSTIYF.

The chain is built from TRBV7-2 and TRBJ2-7; TRBD2 agrees at 10 bases. The CDR3 spans 16 residues. Germline loops: CDR1 SGHTA, CDR2 FQGNSA. The chain's CDR3 is CASSWVEREGTYEQYV. The DNA for the CDR3 is TGCGCCAGCAGCTGGGTGGAGCGGGAGGGAACCTACGAGCAGTACGTC.

This clonotype was found many times. The DNA for the CDR3 is TGTGCCAGCAGTTACGAGCTAGCGGGATACACCGGGGAGCTGTTTTTT. Protein product: CASSYELAGYTGELFF. The chain uses TRBV6-2 or TRBV6-3 and TRBJ2-2, with TRBD2 matching over 9 bases. The CDR3 has 16 amino acids. V lost 2 bases and J lost 3; bases outside the gene matches: 4. The germline gives CDR1 MNHEY, CDR2 SVGEGT.

This clonotype was counted ten times or more. The chain combines TRBV29-1 with TRBJ1-3; D possibly corresponds to TRBD1 (5 bases). The CDR3 is made up of 11 amino acids. V was shortened by 7 bases and J by 4 bases, with 8 bases between the two germline ends. In germline, CDR1 is SQVTM, CDR2 ANQGSEA. DNA for the CDR3: TGCAGCGGGGACTCGGGAAACACCATATATTTT. It encodes CSGDSGNTIYF.

In this sample, this clonotype turned up many times. The chain couples TRBV6-1 to TRBJ1-1; D gene unclear. The V gene's germline CDR1 is MNHNS and CDR2 SASEGT. With 7 bases removed from V and 6 bases from J, the gap between germline ends came to 24 bases. This CDR3 region has 16 residues. The DNA for the CDR3 is TGTGCCAGCAAACATATCTCCCAGACGGTCTATCCTGAAGCTTTCTTT. Residues: CASKHISQTVYPEAFF.

This clonotype was counted many times. CDR3: CASSPRGGTSGYEQYF. The CDR3 DNA sequence: TGTGCCAGCAGTCCTAGGGGGGGGACTAGCGGCTACGAGCAGTACTTC. V is TRBV2 and J is TRBJ2-7, with TRBD2 matching 11 bases. The germline gives CDR1 SNHLY, CDR2 FYNNEI. V trimming: 5 bases; J trimming: 3 bases; junction bases outside the gene matches: 9. The CDR3 loop spans 16 amino acids.

This clonotype was counted ten times or more. The chain is built from TRBV7-2 and TRBJ1-2; D may be TRBD1 (5 bases). In germline, CDR1 is SGHTA, CDR2 FQGNSA. The CDR3 consists of 13 residues. Trimming removed 5 bases from V and 6 bases from J, with 13 bases in between. The CDR3 DNA reads as TGTGCCAGCAGCCAAGGAGGGGAGCATGGCTACACCTTC. Amino acid sequence: CASSQGGEHGYTF. Looking up the rest from reference TRBV7-2 and TRBJ1-2 gives the full variable domain: GAGVSQSPSNKVTEKGKDVELRCDPISGHTALYWYRQSLGQGLEFLIYFQGNSAPDKSGLPSDRFSAERTGGSVSTLTIQRTQQEDSAVYLCASSQGGEHGYTFGSGTRLTVV.

This clonotype was found many times. DNA of the CDR3: TGTGCCAGCAGGCCCAAAGCGGTAGCAAGAAATGAGCAGTTCTTC. Its protein product is CASRPKAVARNEQFF. The genes are TRBV6-1 and TRBJ2-1, with D perhaps TRBD2 (5 bases). Germline V gene lookup returns CDR1 MNHNS and CDR2 SASEGT. The germline V and J ends were trimmed by 6 bases and 7 bases, with 19 bases remaining between them. CDR3 length: 15 residues.

This clonotype came up many times. V and J are TRBV6-2 or TRBV6-3 and TRBJ2-1, with D perhaps TRBD2 (6 bases). The ends were cut back, 3 bases at V and 3 bases at J, with 9 bases in the middle. The CDR3 length is 14 residues. The germline gives CDR1 MNHEY, CDR2 SVGEGT. Here the CDR3 DNA reads TGTGCCAGCAGTTATGGAGGGCGCTACAATGAGCAGTTCTTC. It encodes CASSYGGRYNEQFF.

This clonotype appeared many times. Here the CDR3 reads CAITSLADQETQYF. In nucleotides, the CDR3 is TGTGCCATCACGAGCCTAGCGGATCAAGAGACCCAGTACTTC. This chain joins TRBV7-9 and TRBJ2-5; 7 bases line up with TRBD2. Germline V lookup: CDR1 SEHNR, CDR2 FQNEAQ (reference sequence). This CDR3 contains 14 residues. The junction had 10 bases not matched to a gene; V was cut back by 10 bases and J by 2 bases.

This clonotype was seen repeatedly, ten times or more. This rearrangement joins TRBV5-6 to TRBJ2-7, with D uncertain. The CDR3 covers 12 residues. The germline gives CDR1 SGHDT, CDR2 YYEEEE. Trimming cost V 4 bases and J 3 bases, with 8 bases left between them. For the CDR3, the DNA is TGTGCCAGCAGCGAGCAGAGCTACGAGCAGTACTTC. Its translation: CASSEQSYEQYF.